Reported below is one TCR beta chain. The data were taken from a study of shared clonotypes between healthy human individuals. The CDR3 contains 15 residues. V was trimmed by 4 bases and J by 5 bases, leaving 15 bases between them. CDR1 is SGHRS, CDR2 YFSETQ, per germline. Using ten immunoSEQ deep assay plates, investigators sequenced unsorted PBMC DNA. Using immunoSEQ multiplex PCR, the repertoire was profiled, and TCRdb retains in-frame clones only, with some absent. This sample has nearly 500,000 clones, with 60% to 85% found just once. The origin of this receptor is a woman between 35 and 50 years old in good health. Some clones in this sample may be carry-over from other donors' samples. The rearrangement links TRBV5-1 to TRBJ2-2; no definite D call. Sequencing was done on a sample of PBMCs. The CDR3 region is CASSPTTVLTGELFF. The CDR3 coding sequence is TGCGCCAGCAGCCCTACAACAGTACTTACCGGGGAGCTGTTTTTT.